Each of the 22 T cell receptor beta chains below was sequenced from the same sample in a study of response to subunit inactivated influenza vaccine (dated 2018 in TCRdb). The library was produced with RT-PCR. The sequencer listed for this sample is Illumina HiSeq 2500. The public sequencing data were trimmed at Q25 with fastp and processed into clonotypes with MiXCR by TCRdb, which kept only in-frame beta chains. Each entry is one CDR3 protein sequence, shown with its most common DNA and genes. The sample data list around 760,000 distinct CDR3 sequences, and more than 11% of these were observed just once. The ten largest clones capture approximately 6.5% of the sample. The sequenced sample was PBMCs from blood, obtained 14 to 15 days before vaccination. All receptors come from a man aged 50 or older who received an inactivated influenza vaccine. Donor details come from another sample of the same person, matched by shared clones.

The rearrangement links TRBV11-2 to TRBJ2-1; 7 nucleotides agree with TRBD1. V shed 1 base and J 1 base; nucleotides not matched to a gene: 10. The CDR3 consists of 18 residues. Germline V CDR1 and CDR2: SGHAT, FQNNGV. In DNA, the CDR3 is TGTGCCAGCAGCTTAGTAATTTCGAGGACAGGTTCCTACAATGAGCAGTTCTTC. Protein product: CASSLVISRTGSYNEQFF.

This clonotype was picked up a small number of times. The gene calls are TRBV10-2 and TRBJ2-6; possibly TRBD1 or TRBD2 for D (6 bases each). V was pared by 0 bases and J by 2 bases, with 14 bases between. Germline values: CDR1 WSHSY, CDR2 SAAADI. This CDR3 has 18 residues. DNA for the CDR3: TGCGCCAGCAGTGAGTCGAGATTGGAGGGGGCTGGGGCCAACGTCCTGACTTTC. Its protein is CASSESRLEGAGANVLTF.

The chain uses TRBV4-2 and TRBJ2-7, with D uncertain. The CDR3 has 13 amino acids. The V gene lost 2 bases and the J gene lost 6 bases, with 11 bases spanning the gap. The germline gives CDR1 LGHNA, CDR2 YNFKEQ. The CDR3 reads CASSQSIVREQYF. CDR3 coding DNA: TGTGCCAGCAGCCAATCGATCGTACGCGAGCAGTACTTC.

The chain joins TRBV7-9 to TRBJ1-3; TRBD1 matches at 8 bases. V lost 5 bases, J lost 4 bases, and 10 bases stayed unmatched. The germline V gene has CDR1 SEHNR and CDR2 FQNEAQ (reference sequence). The CDR3 contains 16 residues. CDR3 loop: CASSRYQGAMGNTIYF. DNA of the CDR3: TGTGCCAGCAGCCGCTATCAGGGGGCGATGGGAAACACCATATATTTT. The full variable domain, in which reference TRBV7-9 and TRBJ1-3 provide the parts outside the CDR3, is DTGVSQNPRHKITKRGQNVTFRCDPISEHNRLYWYRQTLGQGPEFLTYFQNEAQLEKSRLLSDRFSAERPKGSFSTLEIQRTEQGDSAMYLCASSRYQGAMGNTIYFGEGSWLTVV.

This clonotype was detected a few times. The chain employs TRBV28 and TRBJ2-1; D is possibly TRBD1 or TRBD2 (6 bases each). V dropped 1 base and J dropped 10 bases, with 11 bases sitting between them. From germline, CDR1 is MDHEN and CDR2 SYDVKM. CDR3 length equals 13 residues. CDR3 residues: CASSLSGAGEQFF. The DNA for the CDR3 is TGTGCCAGCAGTTTATCGGGGGCAGGGGAGCAGTTCTTC.

CDR3 DNA sequence: TGTGCCAGCAGCCGTACCCACGCCGGGACGGACTATGGCTACACCTTC. Encoded protein: CASSRTHAGTDYGYTF. This sequence joins TRBV4-2 and TRBJ1-2, with D perhaps TRBD1 (5 bases). The germline V gene has CDR1 LGHNA and CDR2 YNFKEQ. This CDR3 spans 16 amino acids. V shed 4 bases and J shed 3 bases, with 18 bases lying between them.

The V call is TRBV28, the J call TRBJ2-2, with TRBD2 matching 9 bases. V shed 4 bases and J 3 bases; nucleotides not matched to a gene: 6. The CDR3 has 16 amino acids. The germline V gene has CDR1 MDHEN and CDR2 SYDVKM. CDR3 DNA: TGTGCCAGCAGTTCGTTAGCGGGAGATGACACCGGGGAGCTGTTTTTT. Protein sequence: CASSSLAGDDTGELFF.

This clonotype was picked up a small number of times. The CDR3 reads CASSLAESYGYTF. DNA for the CDR3: TGTGCCAGCAGCTTAGCCGAGTCATATGGCTACACCTTC. The chain uses TRBV5-5 and TRBJ1-2; no clear D. Germline V lookup: CDR1 SGHKS, CDR2 YYEKEE (reference sequence). The CDR3 loop spans 13 amino acids. V gave up 2 bases and J gave up 5 bases, with 10 bases separating them.

The chain employs TRBV6-1 and TRBJ2-7; 8 bases fit TRBD2. The CDR3 covers 15 residues. With 7 bases clipped from V and 2 bases from J, the junction kept 10 bases outside the gene matches. CDR1 is MNHNS, CDR2 SASEGT, per germline. CDR3 residues: CASTRRGSGAYEQYF. The CDR3, as DNA: TGTGCCAGCACCCGCCGGGGTAGCGGGGCCTACGAGCAGTACTTC.

This CDR3 reads CASSQDPTANYGYTF. The CDR3 DNA reads as TGCGCCAGCAGCCAAGATCCCACTGCTAACTATGGCTACACCTTC. The rearrangement uses TRBV4-3 and TRBJ1-2, with unresolved D. The germline V gene encodes CDR1 LGHNA and CDR2 YSLEER. Between the trimmed V and J ends, which lost 0 bases and 0 bases, there was a span of 8 bases. The length of the CDR3 is 15 residues.

This chain uses TRBV20-1 with TRBJ2-7; 12 bases align to TRBD2. V shed 3 bases and J 0 bases; nucleotides not matched to a gene: 6. The CDR3 is 16 residues long. The germline gives CDR1 DFQATT, CDR2 SNEGSKA (reference sequence). The CDR3 sequence is CSASRTSGDLSYEQYF. The CDR3 DNA reads as TGCAGTGCTAGCCGGACTAGCGGGGACCTCTCCTACGAGCAGTACTTC.

The rearrangement uses TRBV3-1 and TRBJ2-5, with 8 bases that match TRBD1. V was clipped by 0 bases and J by 1 base; unmatched bases: 4. CDR3 length equals 16 residues. The germline gives CDR1 LGHDT, CDR2 YNNKEL (reference sequence). Written as DNA, the CDR3 is TGTGCCAGCAGCCAAGATCCAGGGGGCGGCCAAGAGACCCAGTACTTC. Translated, it gives CASSQDPGGGQETQYF.

The chain recombines TRBV11-2 with TRBJ2-1; 7 bases map to TRBD1. The CDR3 has 19 residues. Germline values: CDR1 SGHAT, CDR2 FQNNGV. After removal of 3 bases from V and 1 base from J, the junction contained 15 bases not matched to a gene. CDR3 sequence: CASSFFRGRGEMSYNEQFF. CDR3 DNA: TGTGCCAGCAGCTTTTTTAGGGGGCGTGGGGAAATGTCCTACAATGAGCAGTTCTTC.

A few counts support this clonotype. The rearrangement joins TRBV5-6 to TRBJ2-1, with D unresolved. The V gene lost 0 bases and the J gene lost 4 bases, with 11 bases spanning the gap. The length of the CDR3 is 15 residues. Germline V gives CDR1 SGHDT, CDR2 YYEEEE. Here the CDR3 DNA reads TGTGCCAGCAGCTTGGCCGGAAACGAATACAATGAGCAGTTCTTC. It specifies CASSLAGNEYNEQFF. The whole variable domain, filled in from reference TRBV5-6 and TRBJ2-1, reads DAGVTQSPTHLIKTRGQQVTLRCSPKSGHDTVSWYQQALGQGPQFIFQYYEEEERQRGNFPDRFSGHQFPNYSSELNVNALLLGDSALYLCASSLAGNEYNEQFFGPGTRLTVL.

In its sample, this clonotype was seen many times. This sequence joins TRBV3-1 and TRBJ2-3; perhaps TRBD2 as D (5 bases). V lost 0 bases and J lost 2, with 24 bases in between. The germline V gene encodes CDR1 LGHDT and CDR2 YNNKEL (reference sequence). The CDR3 extends over 20 amino acids. The CDR3 loop is CASSQDVTPSRDLVTDTQYF. In DNA form, the CDR3 reads TGTGCCAGCAGCCAAGATGTAACACCCTCACGGGATTTAGTCACAGATACGCAGTATTTT.

This clonotype was counted many times. The chain employs TRBV12-3 or TRBV12-4 and TRBJ1-3, with D possibly TRBD1 on 6 matching bases. The CDR3 totals 17 residues. V lost 6 bases and J lost 0, with 18 bases in between. CDR3 residues: CASRRYRTGSSGNTIYF. The CDR3 nucleotides read TGTGCCAGCAGGCGATACCGTACAGGGAGCTCTGGAAACACCATATATTTT.

The V call is TRBV10-3, the J call TRBJ2-7, with 8 bases identical to TRBD1. Germline CDR1 ENHRY, CDR2 SYGVKD. CDR3 length: 12 residues. J lost 7 bases, V lost 6 bases, and 5 bases had no gene match. This chain's CDR3 is CAISPGQVEQYF. As DNA, the CDR3 is TGTGCCATCAGCCCGGGACAGGTTGAGCAGTACTTC.

This clonotype was detected only a few times. The chain links TRBV6-1 to TRBJ2-5; 7 bases are a match to TRBD1. Germline CDR1 and CDR2: MNHNS and SASEGT. V gave up 6 bases and J gave up 6 bases; unmatched junction bases: 13. CDR3 length: 15 residues. The CDR3 sequence is CASSSPTGTAKTQYF. The DNA of the CDR3 is TGTGCCAGCAGCTCCCCGACCGGGACAGCAAAGACCCAGTACTTC.

This chain uses TRBV30 with TRBJ2-7; D not resolved. V lost 5 bases and J 4 bases, leaving 15 bases between the germline ends. Germline loops: CDR1 GTSNPN, CDR2 SVGIG (reference sequence). The CDR3 runs to 13 residues. The CDR3: CAWGSRLGYEQYF. Written as DNA, the CDR3 is TGTGCCTGGGGGTCCCGCCTAGGATACGAGCAGTACTTC.

The genes are TRBV4-1 and TRBJ2-7; D ambiguous. The CDR3 contains 14 residues. Trimming pared 4 bases from V and 2 bases from J, leaving 12 bases between. Germline assignment: CDR1 MGHRA and CDR2 YSYEKL. The CDR3 DNA sequence: TGCGCCAGCAGCCGAGTGGACGGGCCCTACGAGCAGTACTTC. Its translation is CASSRVDGPYEQYF.

The J gene is TRBJ2-6, the V gene TRBV11-1; no clear D gene. The CDR3 contains 15 residues. V was trimmed by 1 base and J by 7 bases, leaving 11 bases between them. Germline V gives CDR1 SGHAT, CDR2 FQDESV (reference sequence). The CDR3 region has the DNA TGTGCCAGCAGCTTAGGCCAGGATTTCGCCAACGTCCTGACTTTC. Its protein product is CASSLGQDFANVLTF.

This clonotype was counted many times. The genes are TRBV2 and TRBJ2-2; TRBD2 might be the D (5 bases). The V end lost 0 bases, the J end lost 6 bases, and 11 bases lay between the germline ends. Germline CDR1 is SNHLY and CDR2 is FYNNEI. The CDR3 loop spans 15 amino acids. The CDR3 protein is CASSEASRRAGELFF. In DNA form, the CDR3 reads TGTGCCAGCAGTGAAGCCTCCCGGCGGGCCGGGGAGCTGTTTTTT.